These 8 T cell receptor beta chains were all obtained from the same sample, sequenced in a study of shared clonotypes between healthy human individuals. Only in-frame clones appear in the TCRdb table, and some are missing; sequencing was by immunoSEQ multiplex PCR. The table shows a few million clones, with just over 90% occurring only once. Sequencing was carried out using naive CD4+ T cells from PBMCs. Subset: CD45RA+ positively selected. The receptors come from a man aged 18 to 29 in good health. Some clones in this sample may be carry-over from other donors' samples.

The CDR3 DNA reads as TGCGCCAGCAGCCAAGTCGCTAGCCACGGGGAGCTGTTTTTT. Encoded protein: CASSQVASHGELFF. The chain is built from TRBV4-3 and TRBJ2-2, with D tentatively TRBD2 (5 bases). Germline CDR1 is LGHNA and CDR2 is YSLEER. The CDR3 has 14 amino acids. V lost 1 base to trimming and J lost 7 bases, with 10 bases between them.

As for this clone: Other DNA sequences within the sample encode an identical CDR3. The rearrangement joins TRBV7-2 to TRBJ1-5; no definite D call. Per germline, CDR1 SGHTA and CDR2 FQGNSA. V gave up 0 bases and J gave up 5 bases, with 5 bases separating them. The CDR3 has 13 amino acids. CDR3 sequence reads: CASSLAGDQPQHF. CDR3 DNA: TGTGCCAGCAGCTTAGCCGGGGATCAGCCCCAGCATTTT.

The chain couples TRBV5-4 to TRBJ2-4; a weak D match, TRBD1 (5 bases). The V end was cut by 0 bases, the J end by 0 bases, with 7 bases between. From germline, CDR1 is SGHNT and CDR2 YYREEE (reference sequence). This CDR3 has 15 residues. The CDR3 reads CASSLGTGAKNIQYF. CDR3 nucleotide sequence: TGTGCCAGCAGCTTGGGCACAGGAGCCAAAAACATTCAGTACTTC.

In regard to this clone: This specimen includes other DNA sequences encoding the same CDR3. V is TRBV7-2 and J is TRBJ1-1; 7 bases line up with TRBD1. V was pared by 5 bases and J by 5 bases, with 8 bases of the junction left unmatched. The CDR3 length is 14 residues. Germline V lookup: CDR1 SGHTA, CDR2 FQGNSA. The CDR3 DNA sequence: TGTGCCAGCAGCCTGAACAGGGGTTTGACTGAAGCTTTCTTT. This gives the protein CASSLNRGLTEAFF.

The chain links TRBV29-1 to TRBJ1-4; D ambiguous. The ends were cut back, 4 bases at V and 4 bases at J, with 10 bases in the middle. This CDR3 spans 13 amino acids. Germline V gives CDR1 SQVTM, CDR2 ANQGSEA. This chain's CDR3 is CSVATENNEKLFF. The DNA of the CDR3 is TGCAGCGTTGCTACAGAAAATAATGAAAAACTGTTTTTT.

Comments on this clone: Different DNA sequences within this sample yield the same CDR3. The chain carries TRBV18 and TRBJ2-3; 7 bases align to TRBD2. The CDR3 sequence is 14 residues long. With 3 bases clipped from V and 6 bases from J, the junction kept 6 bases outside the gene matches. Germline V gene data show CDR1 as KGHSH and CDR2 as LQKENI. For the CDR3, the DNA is TGTGCCAGCTCACCCTCCACGGGAGGTGATACGCAGTATTTT. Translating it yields CASSPSTGGDTQYF.

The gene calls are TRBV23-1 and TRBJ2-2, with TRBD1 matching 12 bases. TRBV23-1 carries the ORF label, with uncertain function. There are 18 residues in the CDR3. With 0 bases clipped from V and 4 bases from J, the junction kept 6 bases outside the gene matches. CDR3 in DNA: TGCGCCAGCAGTCAATCGGGACAGGGGGCGAGGGGCACCGGGGAGCTGTTTTTT. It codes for CASSQSGQGARGTGELFF.

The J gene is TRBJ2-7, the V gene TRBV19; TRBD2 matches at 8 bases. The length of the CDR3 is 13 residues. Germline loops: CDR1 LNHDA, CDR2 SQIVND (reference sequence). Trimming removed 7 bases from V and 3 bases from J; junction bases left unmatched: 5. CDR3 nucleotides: TGTGCCAGTAAACAAGCGGGAGTCTACGAGCAGTACTTC. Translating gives CASKQAGVYEQYF.